This TCR beta chain was recorded in a study of control samples from healthy donors and cancer patients. The assay was immunoSEQ multiplex PCR, and TCRdb's table has in-frame clones only and misses some. The table has 45,000 to 60,000 clones, about four fifths seen once. This clone was seen only once. Germline V gene sequence: CDR1 LNHNV, CDR2 YYDKDF (reference sequence). V lost 5 bases to trimming and J lost 4 bases, with 20 bases between them. The CDR3 spans 16 residues. The clonotype was recovered from a man between 65 and 80 years old in good health. Sequenced: blood. The chain combines TRBV15 with TRBJ1-2; TRBD1 might be the D (5 bases). The CDR3 DNA reads as TGTGCCACCAGCCACGGCGGGGCAGAGAAAGCCTATGGCTACACCTTC. Translating gives CATSHGGAEKAYGYTF.